This passage covers 14 T cell receptor beta chains from one sample sequenced in a study of OX40 agonist ivuxolimab in advanced cancers. Profiling relied on immunoSEQ multiplex PCR, and the TCRdb table lists in-frame clones only, not all of them. The table lists fewer than 45,000 clones, 88% of them singletons, with 10% to 15% in the top ten. The sequencing used CD4+ or CD8+ T cells sorted from blood, collected in a trial of the OX40 agonist ivuxolimab. All receptors come from an adult with an advanced solid tumor such as melanoma, head and neck, liver or kidney cancer.

This sequence joins TRBV28 and TRBJ2-7; 8 bases line up with TRBD1. The V gene's germline CDR1 is MDHEN and CDR2 SYDVKM. The CDR3 loop spans 13 amino acids. The V gene end was trimmed by 6 bases and the J gene end by 4 bases; junction bases not matched to a gene: 5. The CDR3, as DNA: TGTGCCAGCAGACGGACAGGGAATTACGAGCAGTACTTC. This sequence encodes CASRRTGNYEQYF.

The chain joins TRBV7-8 to TRBJ1-2; 7 bases map to TRBD1. The CDR3 runs 14 residues. Germline CDR1 SGHVS, CDR2 FQNEAQ. V lost 4 bases, J lost 3 bases, and 5 bases stayed unmatched. CDR3 sequence: CASSSTGLDYGYTF. CDR3 DNA sequence: TGTGCCAGCAGCTCGACAGGGTTGGACTATGGCTACACCTTC.

The chain is built from TRBV27 and TRBJ2-1; D is tentatively TRBD1 or TRBD2 (5 bases each). The V end was cut by 10 bases, the J end by 1 base, with 20 bases between. This CDR3 is 16 amino acids long. The germline V gene encodes CDR1 MNHEY and CDR2 SMNVEV (reference sequence). CDR3 region: CATLSSGTSSYNEQFF. The CDR3 DNA reads TGTGCCACCCTATCCTCCGGGACCTCATCCTACAATGAGCAGTTCTTC.

Relative to its sample, this clone is medium-sized. This chain joins TRBV6-1 and TRBJ1-4, with 9 nucleotides matching TRBD1. Trimming at V came to 1 base and at J to 9 bases, leaving 6 bases not matched to a gene. The CDR3 has 15 residues. Germline values: CDR1 MNHNS, CDR2 SASEGT. The CDR3 region has the DNA TGTGCCAGCAGTGAAGACCCCGGGACAGGGAAAAAACTGTTTTTT. It translates to CASSEDPGTGKKLFF.

The rearrangement uses TRBV15 and TRBJ2-1, with a possible D match to TRBD2 (5 bases). The CDR3 length is 14 residues. CDR1 LNHNV and CDR2 YYDKDF come from the germline V gene (reference sequence). Deletions cut 7 bases from V and 0 bases from J, with 10 bases between. CDR3 bases: TGTGCCACCACCTTAGGGAGCTCCTACAATGAGCAGTTCTTC. Translated, it gives CATTLGSSYNEQFF. Full variable domain (missing parts from reference TRBV15 and TRBJ2-1): DAMVIQNPRYQVTQFGKPVTLSCSQTLNHNVMYWYQQKSSQAPKLLFHYYDKDFNNEADTPDNFQSRRPNTSFCFLDIRSPGLGDTAMYLCATTLGSSYNEQFFGPGTRLTVL.

V usage is TRBV11-2 and J usage is TRBJ2-3; D unclear. The V end was cut by 5 bases, the J end by 6 bases, with 9 bases between. CDR3 length: 12 amino acids. Germline lookup yields CDR1 SGHAT and CDR2 FQNNGV. CDR3 DNA: TGTGCCAGCAGCCCGTCTCCGGATACGCAGTATTTT. This encodes CASSPSPDTQYF.

In this sample, this clone turned up once. The V and J genes are TRBV28 and TRBJ1-2; the match to TRBD1 covers 9 bases. The V segment lost 4 bases and the J segment 4 bases; nucleotides outside the gene matches: 4. CDR1 and CDR2 (germline): MDHEN, SYDVKM. This CDR3 contains 14 residues. CDR3 region: CASSWDRETYGYTF. In nucleotides, the CDR3 is TGTGCCAGCAGTTGGGACAGGGAGACCTATGGCTACACCTTC.

The rearrangement uses TRBV4-1 and TRBJ1-1; possibly TRBD1 for D (6 bases). The germline V gene has CDR1 MGHRA and CDR2 YSYEKL. CDR3 length: 15 amino acids. V dropped 4 bases and J dropped 1 base, with 13 bases sitting between them. The CDR3 loop reads CASSLIEGGNTEAFF. For the CDR3, the DNA is TGCGCCAGCAGCCTTATCGAGGGGGGGAACACTGAAGCTTTCTTT.

This chain connects TRBV4-1 to TRBJ2-1, with TRBD2 identical over 9 bases. This CDR3 region has 15 residues. Germline V CDR1 and CDR2: MGHRA, YSYEKL. V was pared by 4 bases and J by 9 bases, with 10 bases of the junction left unmatched. CDR3 loop: CASSRLGLATGEQFF. The CDR3 DNA reads TGCGCCAGCAGCCGATTGGGACTAGCAACCGGTGAGCAGTTCTTC.

The V and J genes are TRBV29-1 and TRBJ1-2; D remains ambiguous. V was trimmed by 5 bases and J by 3 bases, leaving 13 bases between them. The germline V gene has CDR1 SQVTM and CDR2 ANQGSEA. CDR3 length: 13 residues. The CDR3, as DNA: TGCAGCGTTCGCTGGAGCAGTTACTATGGCTACACCTTC. Encoded protein: CSVRWSSYYGYTF. The complete variable domain, with remaining parts taken from reference TRBV29-1 and TRBJ1-2, reads SAVISQKPSRDICQRGTSLTIQCQVDSQVTMMFWYRQQPGQSLTLIATANQGSEATYESGFVIDKFPISRPNLTFSTLTVSNMSPEDSSIYLCSVRWSSYYGYTFGSGTRLTVV.

This rearrangement joins TRBV9 to TRBJ2-1; D tentatively fits TRBD1 or TRBD2 (6 bases each). The CDR3 runs to 19 residues. With 0 bases removed from V and 0 bases from J, the gap between germline ends came to 19 bases. Germline V lookup: CDR1 SGDLS, CDR2 YYNGEE. DNA of the CDR3: TGTGCCAGCAGCGTAGCTACGGGGGCGCCGGCCGGCTCCTACAATGAGCAGTTCTTC. Protein: CASSVATGAPAGSYNEQFF.

The chain's CDR3 is CAALANNEQFF. The CDR3 DNA is TGTGCCGCCCTAGCGAACAATGAGCAGTTCTTC. The V gene is TRBV15, the J gene TRBJ2-1; D is perhaps TRBD2 (6 bases). Trimming left V 11 bases short and J 5 bases short, with 10 bases between. The CDR3 is 11 amino acids. Germline values: CDR1 LNHNV, CDR2 YYDKDF (reference sequence).

The chain uses TRBV19 and TRBJ1-2; D is perhaps TRBD1 (6 bases). Trimming took off 7 bases at V and 4 bases at J, with 13 bases between the two ends. Germline loops: CDR1 LNHDA, CDR2 SQIVND (reference sequence). There are 13 residues in the CDR3. This chain's CDR3 is CASNGRGAYGYTF. The CDR3, as DNA: TGTGCCAGTAACGGACGGGGGGCCTATGGCTACACCTTC.

V is TRBV7-3 and J is TRBJ1-1; tentatively, D is TRBD1 (5 bases). Germline CDR1 SGHTA, CDR2 FQGTGA. The V gene lost 2 bases and the J gene lost 4 bases, with 8 bases spanning the gap. The length of the CDR3 is 13 residues. The CDR3 spells CASSLGGSTEAFF. CDR3 DNA: TGTGCCAGCAGCTTAGGGGGAAGCACTGAAGCTTTCTTT.